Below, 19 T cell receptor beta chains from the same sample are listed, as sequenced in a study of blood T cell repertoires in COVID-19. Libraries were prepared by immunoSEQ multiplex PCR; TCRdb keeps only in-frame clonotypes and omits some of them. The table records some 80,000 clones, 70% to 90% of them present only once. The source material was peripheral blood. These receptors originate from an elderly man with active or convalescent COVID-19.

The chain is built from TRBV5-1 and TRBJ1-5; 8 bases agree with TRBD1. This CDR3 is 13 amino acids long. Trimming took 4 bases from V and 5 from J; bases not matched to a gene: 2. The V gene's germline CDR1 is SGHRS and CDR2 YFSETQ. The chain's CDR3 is CASSIQGDQPQHF. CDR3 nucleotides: TGCGCCAGCAGCATACAGGGGGATCAGCCCCAGCATTTT.

The CDR3 here is CASSLALGRGYEQYV. CDR3 bases: TGTGCCAGCAGCTTAGCCCTTGGGCGGGGTTACGAGCAGTACGTC. The V and J genes are TRBV7-8 and TRBJ2-7; the D gene is possibly TRBD2 (6 bases). Trimming shortened V by 0 bases and J by 4 bases, and 13 bases separated the two germline ends. Germline V lookup: CDR1 SGHVS, CDR2 FQNEAQ. The CDR3 covers 15 residues.

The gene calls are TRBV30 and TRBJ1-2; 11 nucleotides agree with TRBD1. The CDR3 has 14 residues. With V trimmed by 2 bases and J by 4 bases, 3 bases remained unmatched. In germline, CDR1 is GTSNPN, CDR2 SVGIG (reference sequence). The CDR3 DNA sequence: TGTGCCTGGAGTTGGACAGGGGGCCCCTATGGCTACACCTTC. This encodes CAWSWTGGPYGYTF.

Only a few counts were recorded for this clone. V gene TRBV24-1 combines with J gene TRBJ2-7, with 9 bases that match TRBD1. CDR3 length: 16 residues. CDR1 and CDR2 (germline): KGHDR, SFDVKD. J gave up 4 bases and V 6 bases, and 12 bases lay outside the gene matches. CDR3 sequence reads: CATSKFSGTGSYEQYV. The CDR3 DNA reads TGTGCCACCAGTAAGTTTTCCGGGACAGGGTCGTACGAGCAGTACGTC.

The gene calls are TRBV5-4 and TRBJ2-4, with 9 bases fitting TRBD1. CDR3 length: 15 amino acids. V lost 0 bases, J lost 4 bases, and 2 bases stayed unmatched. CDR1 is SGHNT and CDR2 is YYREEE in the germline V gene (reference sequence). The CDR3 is CASSLGGQGKNIQYF. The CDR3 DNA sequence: TGTGCCAGCAGCTTGGGAGGACAGGGGAAAAACATTCAGTACTTC. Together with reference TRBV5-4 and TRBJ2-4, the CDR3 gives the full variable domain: ETGVTQSPTHLIKTRGQQVTLRCSSQSGHNTVSWYQQALGQGPQFIFQYYREEENGRGNFPPRFSGLQFPNYSSELNVNALELDDSALYLCASSLGGQGKNIQYFGAGTRLSVL.

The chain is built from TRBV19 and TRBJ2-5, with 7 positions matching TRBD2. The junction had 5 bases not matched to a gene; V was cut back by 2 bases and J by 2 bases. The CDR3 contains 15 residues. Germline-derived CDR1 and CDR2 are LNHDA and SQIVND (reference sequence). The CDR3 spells CASSITSGIQETQYF. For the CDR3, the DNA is TGTGCCAGTAGTATAACCAGCGGGATTCAAGAGACCCAGTACTTC.

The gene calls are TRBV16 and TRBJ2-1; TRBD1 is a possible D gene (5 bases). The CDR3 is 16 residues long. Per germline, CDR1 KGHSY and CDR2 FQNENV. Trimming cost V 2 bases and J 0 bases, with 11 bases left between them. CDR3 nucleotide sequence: TGTGCCAGCAGCCAAGGGGCGCTAAGCTCCTACAATGAGCAGTTCTTC. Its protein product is CASSQGALSSYNEQFF.

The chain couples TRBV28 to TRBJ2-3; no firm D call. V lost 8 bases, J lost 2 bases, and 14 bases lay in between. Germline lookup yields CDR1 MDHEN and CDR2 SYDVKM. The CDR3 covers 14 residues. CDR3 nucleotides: TGTGCCAGCTGCCTTGAGAGCATCACAGATACGCAGTATTTT. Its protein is CASCLESITDTQYF.

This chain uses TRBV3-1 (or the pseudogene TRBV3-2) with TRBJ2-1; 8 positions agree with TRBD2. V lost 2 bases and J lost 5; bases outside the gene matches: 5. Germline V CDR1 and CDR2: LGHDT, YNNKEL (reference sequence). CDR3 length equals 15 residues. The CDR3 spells CASSQHGGGNNEQFF. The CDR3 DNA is TGTGCCAGCAGCCAACACGGCGGGGGGAACAATGAGCAGTTCTTC.

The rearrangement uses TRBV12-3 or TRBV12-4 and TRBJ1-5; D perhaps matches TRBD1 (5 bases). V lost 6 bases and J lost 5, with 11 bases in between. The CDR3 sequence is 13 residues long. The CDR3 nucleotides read TGTGCCAGCAGGAAGGGAGGGGATCAGCCCCAGCATTTT. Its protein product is CASRKGGDQPQHF.

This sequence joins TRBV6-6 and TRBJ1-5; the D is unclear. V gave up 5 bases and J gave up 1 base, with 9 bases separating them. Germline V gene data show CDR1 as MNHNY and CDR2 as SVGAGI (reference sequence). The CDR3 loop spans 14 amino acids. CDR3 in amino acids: CASSQTESNQPQHF. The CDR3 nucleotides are TGTGCCAGCAGTCAAACAGAGAGCAATCAGCCCCAGCATTTT.

The CDR3 loop is CASSGDFTYEQYV. The CDR3 bases are TGTGCCAGCAGCGGGGACTTCACCTACGAGCAGTACGTC. This chain joins TRBV11-3 and TRBJ2-7; D may be TRBD2 (6 bases). V lost 5 bases and J lost 2, with 10 bases in between. This CDR3 is built from 13 residues. Germline V gene sequence: CDR1 SGHNT, CDR2 YENEEA.

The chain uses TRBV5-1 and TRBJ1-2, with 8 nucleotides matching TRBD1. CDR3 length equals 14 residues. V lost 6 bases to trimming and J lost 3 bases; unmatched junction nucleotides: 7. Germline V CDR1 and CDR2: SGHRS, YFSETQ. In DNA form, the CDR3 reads TGCGCCAGCAACCCAGGGGGCATGGACTATGGCTACACCTTC. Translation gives CASNPGGMDYGYTF.

CDR3 in amino acids: CASSPGPGGYTF. The CDR3 DNA follows: TGTGCCAGCAGCCCTGGTCCGGGAGGCTACACCTTC. The V and J genes are TRBV11-2 and TRBJ1-2; D is ambiguous. Germline values: CDR1 SGHAT, CDR2 FQNNGV. CDR3 length: 12 amino acids. The V and J ends lost 5 bases and 8 bases respectively, with 12 bases between them.

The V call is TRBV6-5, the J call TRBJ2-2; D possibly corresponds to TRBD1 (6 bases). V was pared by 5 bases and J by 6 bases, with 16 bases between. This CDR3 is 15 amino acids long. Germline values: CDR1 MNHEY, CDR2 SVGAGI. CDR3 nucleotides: TGTGCCAGCAGTAGACCGGGACATCTTTCCGGGGAGCTGTTTTTT. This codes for CASSRPGHLSGELFF.

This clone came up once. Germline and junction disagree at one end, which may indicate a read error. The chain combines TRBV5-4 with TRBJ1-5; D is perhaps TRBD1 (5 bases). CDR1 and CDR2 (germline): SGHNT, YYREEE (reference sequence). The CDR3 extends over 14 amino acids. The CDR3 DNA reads TGTGCCACCAGCCCCGGCAGGGCAAATCAGCCCCAGCATTTT. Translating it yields CATSPGRANQPQHF.

CDR3 DNA sequence: TGTGCCAGCAGCCACCGGACTAGCAGAAGCACAGATACGCAGTATTTT. This gives the protein CASSHRTSRSTDTQYF. The chain couples TRBV3-1 (or the pseudogene TRBV3-2) to TRBJ2-3, with 8 bases matching TRBD2. The CDR3 contains 16 residues. The germline V gene has CDR1 LGHDT and CDR2 YNNKEL (reference sequence). Trimming removed 3 bases from V and 0 bases from J; junction bases left unmatched: 5.

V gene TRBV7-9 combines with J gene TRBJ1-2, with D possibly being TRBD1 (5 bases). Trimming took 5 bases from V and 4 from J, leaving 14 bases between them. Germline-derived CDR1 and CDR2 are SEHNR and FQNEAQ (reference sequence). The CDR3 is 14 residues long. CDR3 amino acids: CASSAREGIYGYTF. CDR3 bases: TGTGCCAGCAGCGCCAGGGAGGGCATCTATGGCTACACCTTC.

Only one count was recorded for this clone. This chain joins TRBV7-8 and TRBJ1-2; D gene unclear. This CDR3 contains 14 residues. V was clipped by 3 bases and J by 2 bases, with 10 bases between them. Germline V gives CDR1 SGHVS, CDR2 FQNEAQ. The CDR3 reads CASSFTPRNYGYTF. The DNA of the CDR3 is TGTGCCAGCAGCTTTACTCCCAGGAACTATGGCTACACCTTC.